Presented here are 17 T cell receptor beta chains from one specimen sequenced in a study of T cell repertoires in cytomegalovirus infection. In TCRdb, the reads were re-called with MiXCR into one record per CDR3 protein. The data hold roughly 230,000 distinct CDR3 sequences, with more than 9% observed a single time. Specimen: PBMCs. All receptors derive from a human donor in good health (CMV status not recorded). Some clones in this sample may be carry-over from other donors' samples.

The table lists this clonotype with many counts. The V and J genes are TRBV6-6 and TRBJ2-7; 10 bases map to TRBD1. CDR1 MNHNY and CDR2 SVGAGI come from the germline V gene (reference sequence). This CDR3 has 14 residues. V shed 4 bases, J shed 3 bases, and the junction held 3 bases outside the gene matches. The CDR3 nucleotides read TGTGCCAGCAGTTCGGGGGACAGGGGCTACGAGCAGTACTTC. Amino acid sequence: CASSSGDRGYEQYF.

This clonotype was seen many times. As DNA, the CDR3 is TGTGCCAGCCGCCGAGGGGGCAGGGGGTTGGCAGATACGCAGTATTTT. It encodes CASRRGGRGLADTQYF. This chain uses TRBV6-1 with TRBJ2-3; TRBD1 matches at 7 bases. The V segment lost 8 bases and the J segment 4 bases; nucleotides outside the gene matches: 15. The CDR3 is 16 residues long. Germline V gene lookup returns CDR1 MNHNS and CDR2 SASEGT.

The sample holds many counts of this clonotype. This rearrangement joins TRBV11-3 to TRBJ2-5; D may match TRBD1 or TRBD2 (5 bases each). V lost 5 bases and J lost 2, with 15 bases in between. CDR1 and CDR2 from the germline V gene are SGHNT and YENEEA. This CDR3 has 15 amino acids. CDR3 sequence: CASSQAGTAQETQYF. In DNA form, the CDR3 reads TGTGCCAGCAGCCAAGCAGGGACGGCACAAGAGACCCAGTACTTC. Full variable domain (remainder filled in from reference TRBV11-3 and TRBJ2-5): EAGVVQSPRYKIIEKKQPVAFWCNPISGHNTLYWYLQNLGQGPELLIRYENEEAVDDSQLPKDRFSAERLKGVDSTLKIQPAELGDSAVYLCASSQAGTAQETQYFGPGTRLLVL.

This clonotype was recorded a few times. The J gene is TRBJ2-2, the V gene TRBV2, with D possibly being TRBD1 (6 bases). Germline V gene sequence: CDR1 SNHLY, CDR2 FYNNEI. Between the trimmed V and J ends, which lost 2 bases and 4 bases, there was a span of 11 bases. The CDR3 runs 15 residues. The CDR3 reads CASSENRVFTGELFF. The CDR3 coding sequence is TGTGCCAGCAGTGAAAACAGGGTCTTCACCGGGGAGCTGTTTTTT.

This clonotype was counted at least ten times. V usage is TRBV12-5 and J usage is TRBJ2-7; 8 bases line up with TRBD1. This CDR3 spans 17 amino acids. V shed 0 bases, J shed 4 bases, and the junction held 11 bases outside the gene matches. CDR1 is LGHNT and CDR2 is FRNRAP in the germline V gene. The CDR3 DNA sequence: TGTGCTAGTGGTTTGGTCCTGCCGGGACAGGATGTTTACGAGCAGTACTTC. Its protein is CASGLVLPGQDVYEQYF.

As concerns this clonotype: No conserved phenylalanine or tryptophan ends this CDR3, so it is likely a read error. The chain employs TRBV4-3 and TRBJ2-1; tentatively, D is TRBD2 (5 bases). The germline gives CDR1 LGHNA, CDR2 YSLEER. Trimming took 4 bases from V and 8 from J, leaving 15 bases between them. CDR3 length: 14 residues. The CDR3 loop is CASSRRVREDEQFI. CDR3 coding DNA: TGCGCCAGCAGCCGGCGGGTGAGGGAAGATGAGCAGTTCATC.

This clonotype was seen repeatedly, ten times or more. CDR3 sequence (DNA): TGTGCCAGCAGTGAGCAGGCGGGGGTTCAGCCCCAGCATTTT. Translation gives CASSEQAGVQPQHF. The chain couples TRBV2 to TRBJ1-5, with D possibly TRBD1 on 5 matching bases. Per the germline V gene, CDR1 is SNHLY and CDR2 is FYNNEI. CDR3 length equals 14 residues. The ends were cut back, 3 bases at V and 6 bases at J, with 12 bases in the middle. Drawing the rest from reference TRBV2 and TRBJ1-5, the complete variable domain is EPEVTQTPSHQVTQMGQEVILRCVPISNHLYFYWYRQILGQKVEFLVSFYNNEISEKSEIFDDQFSVERPDGSNFTLKIRSTKLEDSAMYFCASSEQAGVQPQHFGDGTRLSIL.

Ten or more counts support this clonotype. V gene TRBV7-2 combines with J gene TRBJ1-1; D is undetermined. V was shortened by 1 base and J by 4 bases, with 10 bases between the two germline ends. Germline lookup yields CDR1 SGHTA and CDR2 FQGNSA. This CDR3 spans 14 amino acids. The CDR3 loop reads CASSLVIRSTEAFF. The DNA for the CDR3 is TGTGCCAGCAGCTTAGTGATCAGGTCCACTGAAGCTTTCTTT.

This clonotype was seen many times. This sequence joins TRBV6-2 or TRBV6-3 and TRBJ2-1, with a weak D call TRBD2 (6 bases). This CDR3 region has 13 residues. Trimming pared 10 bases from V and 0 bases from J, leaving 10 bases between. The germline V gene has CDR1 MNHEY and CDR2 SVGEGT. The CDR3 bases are TGTGCCACCCGGAGGGACTCCTACAATGAGCAGTTCTTC. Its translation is CATRRDSYNEQFF.

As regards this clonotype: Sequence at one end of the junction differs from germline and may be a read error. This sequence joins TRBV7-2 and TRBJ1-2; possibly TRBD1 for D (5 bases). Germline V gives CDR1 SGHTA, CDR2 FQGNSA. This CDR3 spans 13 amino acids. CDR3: CDSSPNSRVGYTF. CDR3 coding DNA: TGTGACAGCAGCCCTAATAGCAGGGTGGGCTACACCTTC.

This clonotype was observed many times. CDR3 amino acids: CASSGQGSNQPQHF. The DNA for the CDR3 is TGTGCCAGCAGTGGACAGGGTAGCAATCAGCCCCAGCATTTT. V and J are TRBV12-3 or TRBV12-4 and TRBJ1-5, with 8 bases aligning to TRBD1. The CDR3 totals 14 residues. The V segment lost 5 bases and the J segment 0 bases; nucleotides outside the gene matches: 0.

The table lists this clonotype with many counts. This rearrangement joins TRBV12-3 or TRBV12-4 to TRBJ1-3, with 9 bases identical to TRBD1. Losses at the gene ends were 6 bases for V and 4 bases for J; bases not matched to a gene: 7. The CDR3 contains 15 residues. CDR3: CASSTGQGSGNTIYF. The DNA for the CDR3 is TGTGCCAGCAGCACGGGACAGGGTTCCGGAAACACCATATATTTT.

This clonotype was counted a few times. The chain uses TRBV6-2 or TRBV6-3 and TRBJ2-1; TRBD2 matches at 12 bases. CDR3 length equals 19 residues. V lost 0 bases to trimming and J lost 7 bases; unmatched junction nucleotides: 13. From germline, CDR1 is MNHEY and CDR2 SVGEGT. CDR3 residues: CASSYSPGLAGSRQNEQFF. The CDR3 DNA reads TGTGCCAGCAGTTACTCGCCCGGACTAGCGGGAAGCCGGCAGAATGAGCAGTTCTTC.

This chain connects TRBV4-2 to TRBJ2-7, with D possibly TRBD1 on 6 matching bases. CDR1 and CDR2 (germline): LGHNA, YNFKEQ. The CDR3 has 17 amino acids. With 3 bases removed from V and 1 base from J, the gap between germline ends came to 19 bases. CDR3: CASSHPQSFGQSYEQYF. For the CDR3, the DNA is TGTGCCAGCAGCCATCCGCAATCCTTCGGACAGTCCTACGAGCAGTACTTC.

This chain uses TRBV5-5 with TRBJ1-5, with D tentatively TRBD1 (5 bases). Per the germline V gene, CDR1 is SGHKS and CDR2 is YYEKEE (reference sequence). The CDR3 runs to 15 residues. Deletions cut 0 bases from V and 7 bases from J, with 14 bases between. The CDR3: CASSLGGEKGQPQHF. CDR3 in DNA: TGTGCCAGCAGCTTGGGGGGGGAGAAGGGACAGCCCCAGCATTTT.

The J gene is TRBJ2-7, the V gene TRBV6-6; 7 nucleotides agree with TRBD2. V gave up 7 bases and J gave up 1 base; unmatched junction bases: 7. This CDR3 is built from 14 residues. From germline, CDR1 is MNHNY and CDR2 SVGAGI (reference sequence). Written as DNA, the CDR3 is TGTGCCAGCACCGGGACTACTGAATCCTACGAGCAGTACTTC. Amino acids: CASTGTTESYEQYF.

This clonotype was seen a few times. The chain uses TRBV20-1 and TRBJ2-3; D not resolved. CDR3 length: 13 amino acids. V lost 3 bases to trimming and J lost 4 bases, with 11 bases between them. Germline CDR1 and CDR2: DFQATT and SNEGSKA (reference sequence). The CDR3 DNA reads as TGCAGTGCTAGTGGGCTTACGGCAGATACGCAGTATTTT. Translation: CSASGLTADTQYF.